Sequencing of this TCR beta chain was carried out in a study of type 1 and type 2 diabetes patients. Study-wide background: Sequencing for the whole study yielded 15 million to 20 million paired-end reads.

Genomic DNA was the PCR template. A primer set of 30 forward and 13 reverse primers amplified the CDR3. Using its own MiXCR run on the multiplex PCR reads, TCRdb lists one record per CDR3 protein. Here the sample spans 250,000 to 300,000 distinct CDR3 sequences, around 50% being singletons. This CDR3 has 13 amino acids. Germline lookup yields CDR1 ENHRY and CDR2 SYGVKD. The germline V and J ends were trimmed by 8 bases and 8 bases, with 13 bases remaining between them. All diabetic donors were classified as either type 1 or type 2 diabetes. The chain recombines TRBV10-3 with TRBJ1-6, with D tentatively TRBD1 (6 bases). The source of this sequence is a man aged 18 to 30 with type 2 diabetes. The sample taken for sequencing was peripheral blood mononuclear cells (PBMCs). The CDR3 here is CAIASGADSPLHF. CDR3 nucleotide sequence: TGTGCCATCGCATCAGGGGCGGATTCACCCCTCCACTTT.